This TCR beta chain is from a study of beta chain features in type 1 diabetes. On the study more broadly: Examined across all samples were roughly 100 million sorted cells. Study-level points and caveats: Because the template was cDNA, high-expressing cells might be over-represented. Shortening that was moderate but significant affected the TCRB CDR3s of Type 1 diabetes patients in all four CD4+ subsets.

In its sample, this clone was seen a few times. Its antigen is not identified. Expressed TCRB transcripts were sequenced after all isolated RNA was converted to cDNA. Sequenced by immunoSEQ multiplex PCR; TCRdb stores in-frame clones only, minus some. The table has nearly 700,000 clones, roughly 13% seen once. One heparinised blood draw averaging roughly 100 mL was given by each donor. Sequenced sample: naive CD4+ T cells from blood. The clonotype originates from a man younger than 35 with type 1 diabetes.

In DNA form, the CDR3 reads TGTGCCAGCAGCCAAGGGCCTATTCGAGCTAACTATGGCTACACCTTC. Residues: CASSQGPIRANYGYTF. The J gene is TRBJ1-2, the V gene TRBV14, with no clear D. The CDR3 is 16 residues long. Trimming shortened V by 1 base and J by 0 bases, and 12 bases separated the two germline ends. Germline V gene sequence: CDR1 SGHDN, CDR2 FVKESK.